The 24 T cell receptor beta chains presented below share a single source sample, sequenced in a study of blood T cell repertoires in COVID-19. TCRdb keeps only in-frame clones here, not all; method: immunoSEQ multiplex PCR. The repertoire has about 100,000 clones, 90% to 95% of them found once; the top ten carry about 1.7%. The sample comprised peripheral blood. All receptors derive from a man aged 55 to 70 with acute or convalescent COVID-19.

V and J are TRBV7-8 and TRBJ1-6, with TRBD1 as a possible D gene (5 bases). V lost 1 base, J lost 0 bases, and 10 bases lay in between. Germline lookup yields CDR1 SGHVS and CDR2 FQNEAQ. CDR3 length equals 17 residues. The CDR3 loop is CASSLGTLSSYNSPLHF. The CDR3 nucleotides are TGTGCCAGCAGCTTAGGGACACTGAGCTCCTATAATTCACCCCTCCACTTT.

The CDR3: CANRDIRPPYGYTF. The CDR3 coding sequence is TGTGCCAATCGGGACATCCGACCCCCCTATGGCTACACCTTC. This sequence joins TRBV11-2 and TRBJ1-2; possible D gene TRBD1, 6 bases. The V gene lost 10 bases and the J gene lost 4 bases, with 19 bases spanning the gap. CDR3 length: 14 residues. Germline lookup yields CDR1 SGHAT and CDR2 FQNNGV.

The chain links TRBV29-1 to TRBJ2-5; possibly TRBD1 for D (5 bases). V shed 2 bases and J shed 5 bases, with 15 bases lying between them. CDR1 is SQVTM and CDR2 is ANQGSEA in the germline V gene. This CDR3 has 14 amino acids. The CDR3 loop is CSVEPYRSGETQYF. The CDR3 DNA reads TGCAGCGTTGAACCGTACAGGTCTGGGGAGACCCAGTACTTC. Full variable domain (remainder filled in from reference TRBV29-1 and TRBJ2-5): SAVISQKPSRDICQRGTSLTIQCQVDSQVTMMFWYRQQPGQSLTLIATANQGSEATYESGFVIDKFPISRPNLTFSTLTVSNMSPEDSSIYLCSVEPYRSGETQYFGPGTRLLVL.

This chain connects TRBV6-5 to TRBJ1-1; TRBD1 aligns across 11 bases. CDR1 and CDR2 from the germline V gene are MNHEY and SVGAGI. The CDR3 spans 15 residues. V was clipped by 2 bases and J by 7 bases; unmatched bases: 6. The CDR3 is CASSYTGTGGGEAFF. The CDR3 DNA is TGTGCCAGCAGTTACACGGGGACAGGGGGTGGTGAAGCTTTCTTT.

This clone was seen only a few times. The chain is built from TRBV30 and TRBJ1-4, with D tentatively TRBD1 (6 bases). The CDR3 consists of 13 residues. In germline, CDR1 is GTSNPN, CDR2 SVGIG (reference sequence). The V end lost 2 bases, the J end lost 7 bases, and 11 bases lay between the germline ends. The CDR3 region is CAWSSVQGEKLFF. In DNA form, the CDR3 reads TGTGCCTGGAGTTCGGTACAGGGTGAAAAACTGTTTTTT.

This rearrangement joins TRBV12-3 or TRBV12-4 to TRBJ1-5; D gene ambiguous. The length of the CDR3 is 13 residues. Trimming stripped 6 bases from V and 7 bases from J, with 13 bases between. The CDR3 reads CASSPGDWQPQHF. In nucleotides, the CDR3 is TGTGCCAGCAGCCCCGGGGATTGGCAGCCCCAGCATTTT.

The chain has TRBV6-5 and TRBJ1-1; maybe TRBD1 (6 bases). Germline assignment: CDR1 MNHEY and CDR2 SVGAGI. This CDR3 contains 15 residues. The V end was cut by 5 bases, the J end by 1 base, with 14 bases between. The CDR3 here is CASSLTRTANTEAFF. CDR3 nucleotide sequence: TGTGCCAGCAGTCTCACGAGGACAGCGAACACTGAAGCTTTCTTT.

The chain is built from TRBV6-6 and TRBJ1-4, with unresolved D. Germline values: CDR1 MNHNY, CDR2 SVGAGI (reference sequence). V was shortened by 4 bases and J by 7 bases, with 10 bases between the two germline ends. This CDR3 contains 13 residues. The CDR3 DNA follows: TGTGCCAGCAGTTCACGGGGTTTTGAAAAACTGTTTTTT. It yields the protein CASSSRGFEKLFF.

The chain links TRBV2 to TRBJ2-2; 7 bases are shared with TRBD2. J lost 7 bases, V lost 1 base, and 12 bases had no gene match. CDR3 length: 17 residues. Germline values: CDR1 SNHLY, CDR2 FYNNEI. The DNA of the CDR3 is TGTGCCAGCAGTGAAGGGTCTAGCGGCCCTTGGGACGGGGAGCTGTTTTTT. As protein: CASSEGSSGPWDGELFF. Based on the CDR3 plus reference TRBV2 and TRBJ2-2, the full variable domain is EPEVTQTPSHQVTQMGQEVILRCVPISNHLYFYWYRQILGQKVEFLVSFYNNEISEKSEIFDDQFSVERPDGSNFTLKIRSTKLEDSAMYFCASSEGSSGPWDGELFFGEGSRLTVL.

The V and J genes are TRBV5-1 and TRBJ2-3; the D is unclear. The germline V gene has CDR1 SGHRS and CDR2 YFSETQ. This CDR3 region has 15 residues. With 4 bases removed from V and 0 bases from J, the gap between germline ends came to 12 bases. The chain's CDR3 is CASSLLSDSTDTQYF. In DNA, the CDR3 is TGCGCCAGCAGCCTCCTGAGCGACAGCACAGATACGCAGTATTTT.

The rearrangement joins TRBV11-3 to TRBJ2-5, with D perhaps TRBD2 (5 bases). The V end was cut by 5 bases, the J end by 4 bases, with 11 bases between. Germline CDR1 is SGHNT and CDR2 is YENEEA. The CDR3 extends over 13 amino acids. DNA of the CDR3: TGTGCCAGCAGCCCCACTAGTTCAGAGACCCAGTACTTC. Translation gives CASSPTSSETQYF.

This chain uses TRBV11-3 with TRBJ2-6; D remains unclear. The CDR3 totals 14 residues. V lost 3 bases, J lost 2 bases, and 5 bases lay in between. From germline, CDR1 is SGHNT and CDR2 YENEEA. This CDR3 is CASSFIPGANVLTF. The CDR3 coding sequence is TGTGCCAGCAGCTTCATCCCTGGGGCCAACGTCCTGACTTTC.

The chain combines TRBV28 with TRBJ1-1, with a weak D call TRBD1 (6 bases). CDR3 length equals 15 residues. Trimming pared 3 bases from V and 0 bases from J, leaving 11 bases between. The V gene's germline CDR1 is MDHEN and CDR2 SYDVKM. CDR3 sequence: CASSFGGAVNTEAFF. CDR3 in DNA: TGTGCCAGCAGTTTTGGGGGCGCCGTGAACACTGAAGCTTTCTTT. Filled out from reference TRBV28 and TRBJ1-1, the complete variable domain reads DVKVTQSSRYLVKRTGEKVFLECVQDMDHENMFWYRQDPGLGLRLIYFSYDVKMKEKGDIPEGYSVSREKKERFSLILESASTNQTSMYLCASSFGGAVNTEAFFGQGTRLTVV.

V is TRBV10-3 and J is TRBJ1-1; D not certain. Per the germline V gene, CDR1 is ENHRY and CDR2 is SYGVKD. Trimming took 0 bases from V and 5 from J, leaving 10 bases between them. This CDR3 is 14 amino acids long. In DNA form, the CDR3 reads TGTGCCATCAGTGAGTCCCCGGGGTGGACTGAAGCTTTCTTT. This translates into CAISESPGWTEAFF.

The chain uses TRBV7-8 and TRBJ2-1; 10 nucleotides line up with TRBD2. V was pared by 7 bases and J by 6 bases, with 9 bases of the junction left unmatched. Germline CDR1 and CDR2: SGHVS and FQNEAQ. This CDR3 contains 15 residues. As DNA, the CDR3 is TGTGCCAGCAACCGAGCGGGAGGGCCGTCCAATGAGCAGTTCTTC. Protein sequence: CASNRAGGPSNEQFF.

This clone was found once. The J gene is TRBJ1-2, the V gene TRBV10-3; maybe TRBD1 (6 bases). Germline-derived CDR1 and CDR2 are ENHRY and SYGVKD. The CDR3 contains 14 residues. V gave up 7 bases and J gave up 1 base, with 13 bases separating them. The CDR3 region is CAITAGAINYGYTF. The CDR3 DNA reads as TGTGCCATCACCGCAGGGGCTATTAACTATGGCTACACCTTC.

The rearrangement links TRBV5-1 to TRBJ1-6, with D unresolved. V lost 1 base and J 8 bases, leaving 4 bases between the germline ends. The CDR3 covers 12 residues. CDR1 is SGHRS, CDR2 YFSETQ, per germline. CDR3 nucleotides: TGCGCCAGCAGCTTGACAGATTCACCCCTCCACTTT. Its protein product is CASSLTDSPLHF.

This clone was seen only a few times. The chain is built from TRBV7-3 and TRBJ2-1; the D gene is possibly TRBD1 (5 bases). The CDR3 loop spans 13 amino acids. CDR1 SGHTA and CDR2 FQGTGA come from the germline V gene. Between the trimmed V and J ends, which lost 1 base and 11 bases, there was a span of 12 bases. As DNA, the CDR3 is TGTGCCAGCAGCTTAAAGGGGTCGAAACAGCAGTTCTTC. Protein: CASSLKGSKQQFF. Using reference TRBV7-3 and TRBJ2-1 for the parts outside the CDR3, the full variable domain is GAGVSQTPSNKVTEKGKYVELRCDPISGHTALYWYRQSLGQGPEFLIYFQGTGAADDSGLPNDRFFAVRPEGSVSTLKIQRTERGDSAVYLCASSLKGSKQQFFGPGTRLTVL.

Only a few counts were recorded for this clone. Mismatch with germline at one junction end may stem from a read error. The chain employs TRBV7-7 and TRBJ2-3; D may be TRBD1 (6 bases). The length of the CDR3 is 13 residues. The V gene's germline CDR1 is SSHAT and CDR2 FNYEAQ (reference sequence). The CDR3 nucleotides read TGTGCTAGCAGCTTAGTTGACAGGGATACGCAGTATTTT. It yields the protein CASSLVDRDTQYF.

V gene TRBV6-4 combines with J gene TRBJ2-1; 12 nucleotides match TRBD1. Germline CDR1 and CDR2: MRHNA and SNTAGT. The CDR3 contains 14 residues. The V and J ends lost 4 bases and 8 bases, in that order; junction bases with no gene match: 3. The CDR3 sequence: CASSAGTGGHEQFF. Here the CDR3 DNA reads TGTGCCAGCAGTGCCGGGACAGGGGGCCATGAGCAGTTCTTC.

The V call is TRBV4-3, the J call TRBJ2-3, with no clear D. In germline, CDR1 is LGHNA, CDR2 YSLEER. The CDR3 has 15 amino acids. The germline V and J ends were trimmed by 0 bases and 0 bases, with 7 bases remaining between them. Written as DNA, the CDR3 is TGCGCCAGCAGCCAAGACTCGGGTAGCACAGATACGCAGTATTTT. This codes for CASSQDSGSTDTQYF.

The CDR3 spells CASSVGGLAGDYEQYF. The DNA for the CDR3 is TGTGCCAGCAGCGTAGGGGGCTTGGCAGGGGACTACGAGCAGTACTTC. The J gene is TRBJ2-7, the V gene TRBV9, with D perhaps matching TRBD1 (6 bases). Germline V lookup: CDR1 SGDLS, CDR2 YYNGEE. The CDR3 is 16 residues long. Trimming cost V 0 bases and J 3 bases, with 16 bases left between them.

The J gene is TRBJ2-1, the V gene TRBV5-6; 8 bases match TRBD1. The CDR3 consists of 14 residues. The germline CDR1 and CDR2 sequences are SGHDT and YYEEEE. V lost 4 bases and J lost 6; bases outside the gene matches: 6. CDR3 amino acids: CASSQGAPVNEQFF. Written as DNA, the CDR3 is TGTGCCAGCAGCCAGGGGGCGCCGGTCAATGAGCAGTTCTTC.

The rearrangement joins TRBV6-5 to TRBJ1-5, with D unclear. From germline, CDR1 is MNHEY and CDR2 SVGAGI. V was shortened by 0 bases and J by 7 bases, with 10 bases between the two germline ends. The CDR3 extends over 14 amino acids. The CDR3 nucleotides read TGTGCCAGCAGTTACTCGACCGCAGGACAGCCCCAGCATTTT. This sequence encodes CASSYSTAGQPQHF.